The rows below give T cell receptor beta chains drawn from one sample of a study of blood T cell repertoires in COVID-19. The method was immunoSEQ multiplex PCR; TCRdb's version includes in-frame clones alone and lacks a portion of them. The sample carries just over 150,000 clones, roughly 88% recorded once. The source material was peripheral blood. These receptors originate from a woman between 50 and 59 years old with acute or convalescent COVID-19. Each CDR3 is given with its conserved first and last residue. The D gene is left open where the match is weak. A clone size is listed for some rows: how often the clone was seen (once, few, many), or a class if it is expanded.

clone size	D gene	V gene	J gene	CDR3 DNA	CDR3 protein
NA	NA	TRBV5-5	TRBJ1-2	TGTGCCAGCAGCCCAGGGCTAGCTAACTATGGCTACACCTTC	CASSPGLANYGYTF
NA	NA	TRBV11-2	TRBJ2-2	TGTGCCAGCAGCTTAGACCAAACCGGGGAGCTGTTTTTT	CASSLDQTGELFF
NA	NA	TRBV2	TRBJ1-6	TGTGCCAGCGGGGCCGGCGGGGGGCCGAATTCACCCCTCCACTTT	CASGAGGGPNSPLHF
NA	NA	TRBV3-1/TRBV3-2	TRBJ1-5	TGTGCCAGCAGCCAACGAGGTGACCAGCCCCAGCATTTT	CASSQRGDQPQHF
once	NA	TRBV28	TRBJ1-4	TGTGCCAGCAGTCCCCCCCCCAGGGCGGTAGGCGAAAAACTGTTTTTT	CASSPPPRAVGEKLFF
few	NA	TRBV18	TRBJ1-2	TGTGCCAGCTCACCACCCGGGAGGGATGGCTACACCTTC	CASSPPGRDGYTF
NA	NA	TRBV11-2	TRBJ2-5	TGTGCCAGCGGACCATCAGACAGAAGGTCCGGAGAGACCCAGTACTTC	CASGPSDRRSGETQYF
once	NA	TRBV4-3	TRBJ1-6	TGCGCCAGCAGCCTTGGACAGCAGAATTCACCCCTCCACTTT	CASSLGQQNSPLHF
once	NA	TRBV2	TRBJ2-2	TGTGCCAGCAGTGGAACTAGAGTCTCGAACACCGGGGAGCTGTTTTTT	CASSGTRVSNTGELFF
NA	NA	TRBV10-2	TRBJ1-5	TGCGCCAGCAGTGTCAGAAACAATCAGCCCCAGCATTTT	CASSVRNNQPQHF
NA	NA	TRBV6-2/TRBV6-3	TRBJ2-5	TGTGCCGGCAGCTCCAGGGCGGAGACCCAGTACTTC	CAGSSRAETQYF
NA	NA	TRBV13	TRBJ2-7	TGTGCCAGCAGCCAAGCCGACTGGTCGAGCTCCTACGAGCAGTACTTC	CASSQADWSSSYEQYF
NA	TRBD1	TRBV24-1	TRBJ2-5	TGTGCCACCAGTGACCAGACAGGGAGCCAAGAGACCCAGTACTTC	CATSDQTGSQETQYF
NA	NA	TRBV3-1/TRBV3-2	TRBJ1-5	TGTGCCAGCAGCTCACGGCCAACAGGGAATCAGCCCCAGCATTTT	CASSSRPTGNQPQHF
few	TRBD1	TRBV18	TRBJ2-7	TGTGCCAGCTCACCACTCTCAAGGACAGGCAAGATCTCTGACGAGCAGTACTTC	CASSPLSRTGKISDEQYF
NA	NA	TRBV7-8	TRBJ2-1	TGTGCCAGCAGCTTACCTCGGGTGACGGACAATGAGCAGTTCTTC	CASSLPRVTDNEQFF
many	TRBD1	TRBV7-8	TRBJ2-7	TGTGCCAGCAACTACCGGACAGGGGTCTCCTACGAGCAGTACTTC	CASNYRTGVSYEQYF
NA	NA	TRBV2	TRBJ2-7	TGTGCCAGCGAGTCGATCTCCTACGAGCAGTACTTC	CASESISYEQYF
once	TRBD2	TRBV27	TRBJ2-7	TGTGCCAGCTCTGTGGGAGTAGCGGGAGCTTACTACGAGCAGTACTTC	CASSVGVAGAYYEQYF
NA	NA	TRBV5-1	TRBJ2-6	TGCGCCAGCAGCGCAGGTCACTCTGGGGCCAACGTCCTGACTTTC	CASSAGHSGANVLTF
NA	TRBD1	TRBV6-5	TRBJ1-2	TGTGCCACCACACCCGGGGACAGGGGGCGCGGCTACACCTTC	CATTPGDRGRGYTF
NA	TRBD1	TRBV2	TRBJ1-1	TGTGCCAGCAGGGGGGGACAGGGGGCGCCTCATGAAGCTTTCTTT	CASRGGQGAPHEAFF